This T cell receptor (beta chain) was identified during a study of shared clonotypes between healthy human individuals. Study results and limitations: Sampling covered nothing but blood. Tissue TCR repertoires likely differ from those found in blood. A small donor pool kept down the genetic and exposure-history diversity that was represented.

Regarding this clone: Its antigen is unidentified.

Replicate PCRs were loaded with 300 ng DNA from unsorted PBMC, 30,000 or so T cell genomes. Sequencing used immunoSEQ multiplex PCR; TCRdb keeps in-frame clones, though not all of them. Of 450,000 to 550,000 clones in the sample, approximately 85% were seen once. CDR3 length: 12 amino acids. Germline V gives CDR1 MNHNY, CDR2 SVGAGI (reference sequence). Sequencing was performed on PBMCs. The sequence was obtained from a woman aged 40 to 50 in good health. Some clones in this sample may be carry-over from other donors' samples. The chain uses TRBV6-6 and TRBJ2-5; D perhaps matches TRBD2 (5 bases). The DNA end favors TRBJ2-7, so the J call may be wrong. The CDR3 region has the DNA TGTGCCAGCGGAGGCAGTGAGTACGAGCAGTACTTC. Translated, it gives CASGGSEYEQYF.